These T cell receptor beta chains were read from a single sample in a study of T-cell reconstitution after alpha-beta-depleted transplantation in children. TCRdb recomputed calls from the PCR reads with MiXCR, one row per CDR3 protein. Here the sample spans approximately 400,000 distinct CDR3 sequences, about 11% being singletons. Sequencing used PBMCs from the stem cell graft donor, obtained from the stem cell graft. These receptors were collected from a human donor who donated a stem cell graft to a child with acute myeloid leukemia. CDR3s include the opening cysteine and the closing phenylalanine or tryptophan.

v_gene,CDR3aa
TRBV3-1,CASSQDRTGVYEQYF
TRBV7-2,CASSGQGAGTGELFF
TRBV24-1,CATSDSSGRVHNEQFF
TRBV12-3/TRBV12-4,CASRPSGFTNEKLFF
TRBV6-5,CASSYQTGTGTDTQYF
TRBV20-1,CSARERFQGFLNIQYF
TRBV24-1,CATSDQTSGDTQYF
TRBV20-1,CSATPTSGIEQYF
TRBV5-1,CASSIDQETQYF
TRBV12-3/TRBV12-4,CASSLRPRDEQFF
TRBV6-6,CASSYSRAPMNTEAFF
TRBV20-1,CSAKDWETQYF
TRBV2,CASRGRQGPTQNIQYF
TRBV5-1,CASSPRLAGGANTGELFF
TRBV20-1,CSASSGIQTQYF
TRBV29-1,CSVVVLGNTGELFF
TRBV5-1,CASSFGTSGAVQETQYF
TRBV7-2,CASSGRTASVRANVLTF
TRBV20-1,CSARDLGSYEQYF
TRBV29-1,CSVEDDFNYGYTF
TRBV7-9,CASGEGQGPYEQYF
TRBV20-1,CSARGQTGETEAFF
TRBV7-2,CASSLDSYTQYF
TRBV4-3,CASSQYSGTAYNEQFF
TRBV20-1,CSAALGQGDTQYF
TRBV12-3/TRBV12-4,CASRPPMLDEAFF
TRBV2,CASGSFQDPPHEQYF
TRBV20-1,CSAAGLAGAKEQFF
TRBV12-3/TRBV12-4,CASSLVGDGNTIYF
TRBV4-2,CASSNTRGDEQFF
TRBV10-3,CAISASDKNTGELFF
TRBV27,CASSSTDSYNEQFF
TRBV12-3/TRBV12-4,CASRLAGANEQFF
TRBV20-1,CSAGLTAQETQYF
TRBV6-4,CASSGTGRIAEAFF
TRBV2,CASSVGTEYF